A single sample gave rise to the 30 T cell receptor beta chains below, sequenced in a study of T cell responses to AZD1222 COVID-19 vaccine (dated by TCRdb to the early 2020s). The library came from the immunoSEQ multiplex PCR assay. TCRdb mirrors the immuneACCESS table, restricted to in-frame sequences. Some clones are absent from its copies; in checked studies, under half trace to an unresolved V gene, and the reason for the others is unknown. In all, the sample holds about 130,000 clones, and 89% of those were seen once. The ten largest clones add up to roughly a tenth of the sample. The time point label of this sample denotes: about 28 days (+/-7) after the second vaccine dose. Sequencing used peripheral blood, obtained 28 days after the second AZD1222 dose. Receptor source: an adult who received the AZD1222 COVID-19 vaccine.

The chain uses TRBV9 and TRBJ1-1; 9 nucleotides line up with TRBD1. In germline, CDR1 is SGDLS, CDR2 YYNGEE. J lost 11 bases, V lost 4 bases, and 9 bases had no gene match. This CDR3 spans 13 amino acids. CDR3 in DNA: TGTGCCAGCAGCTCCCGGGACAGGGATTTTGCTTTCTTT. As protein: CASSSRDRDFAFF.

The J gene is TRBJ1-2, the V gene TRBV9; 9 bases agree with TRBD1. V was pared by 4 bases and J by 0 bases, with 10 bases of the junction left unmatched. The CDR3 sequence is 17 residues long. Germline CDR1 and CDR2: SGDLS and YYNGEE. The CDR3 DNA reads as TGTGCCAGCAGCCCGGACAGGGGCCCTCTTCCTAACTATGGCTACACCTTC. Protein product: CASSPDRGPLPNYGYTF.

This clone was detected once. The chain uses TRBV29-1 and TRBJ2-7; 8 nucleotides line up with TRBD1. Germline CDR1 and CDR2: SQVTM and ANQGSEA. The CDR3 has 12 amino acids. J lost 7 bases, V lost 6 bases, and 8 bases had no gene match. This CDR3 reads CSVSQGAGEQYF. DNA of the CDR3: TGCAGCGTATCTCAGGGGGCGGGTGAGCAGTACTTC.

Only a few counts were recorded for this clone. The chain joins TRBV6-5 to TRBJ2-7; perhaps TRBD1 as D (7 bases). Germline CDR1 and CDR2: MNHEY and SVGAGI. The CDR3 totals 13 residues. Deletions cut 6 bases from V and 5 bases from J, with 14 bases between. As DNA, the CDR3 is TGTGCCAGCAGGGCGGGACAGCCAAACGAGCAGTACTTC. This sequence encodes CASRAGQPNEQYF.

The chain combines TRBV5-5 with TRBJ2-2; 10 nucleotides line up with TRBD2. The CDR3 runs to 16 residues. From germline, CDR1 is SGHKS and CDR2 YYEKEE (reference sequence). J was trimmed by 2 bases and V by 5 bases; bases with no gene match: 6. CDR3: CASSLAGGRNTGELFF. CDR3 in DNA: TGTGCCAGCAGTTTAGCGGGAGGACGTAACACCGGGGAGCTGTTTTTT.

V gene TRBV24-1 combines with J gene TRBJ2-2; D is perhaps TRBD1 or TRBD2 (5 bases each). CDR1 and CDR2 from the germline V gene are KGHDR and SFDVKD. V lost 12 bases and J 2 bases, leaving 12 bases between the germline ends. The CDR3 extends over 13 amino acids. The CDR3 spells CAAWDPNTGELFF. The CDR3 DNA sequence: TGTGCCGCCTGGGACCCCAACACCGGGGAGCTGTTTTTT.

This chain uses TRBV9 with TRBJ2-5; TRBD1 might be the D (6 bases). The germline V and J ends were trimmed by 0 bases and 4 bases, with 10 bases remaining between them. From germline, CDR1 is SGDLS and CDR2 YYNGEE. The CDR3 covers 14 residues. CDR3 amino acids: CASSVGGLGETQYF. Written as DNA, the CDR3 is TGTGCCAGCAGCGTAGGGGGGCTGGGAGAGACCCAGTACTTC.

This rearrangement joins TRBV27 to TRBJ2-2; D is undetermined. This CDR3 is 11 amino acids long. Germline V lookup: CDR1 MNHEY, CDR2 SMNVEV (reference sequence). V shed 0 bases and J shed 7 bases, with 0 bases lying between them. The CDR3 loop is CASSLSGELFF. CDR3 nucleotides: TGTGCCAGCAGTTTATCCGGGGAGCTGTTTTTT.

The chain couples TRBV20-1 to TRBJ1-2, with 7 positions matching TRBD1. This CDR3 has 16 amino acids. With V trimmed by 3 bases and J by 1 base, 11 bases remained unmatched. Germline V gives CDR1 DFQATT, CDR2 SNEGSKA (reference sequence). The CDR3 is CSASGSTGSHNYGYTF. CDR3 DNA sequence: TGCAGTGCTAGTGGCTCGACAGGGTCACATAACTATGGCTACACCTTC.

DNA of the CDR3: TGTGCCAGCAGCTCACTAGCGGGAGTTGGTGATACGCAGTATTTT. It yields the protein CASSSLAGVGDTQYF. The V and J genes are TRBV6-5 and TRBJ2-3, with 11 nucleotides matching TRBD2. Per germline, CDR1 MNHEY and CDR2 SVGAGI. The junction had 8 bases not matched to a gene; V was cut back by 6 bases and J by 6 bases. This CDR3 spans 15 amino acids.

This clone was seen a single time. The chain links TRBV11-2 to TRBJ2-2; D call uncertain. CDR3 length: 17 amino acids. The V end was cut by 1 base, the J end by 5 bases, with 17 bases between. Germline V gene lookup returns CDR1 SGHAT and CDR2 FQNNGV. For the CDR3, the DNA is TGTGCCAGCAGCTTAGGCCCGATTGCCCTGGGGACCGGGGAGCTGTTTTTT. Its protein product is CASSLGPIALGTGELFF.

The V and J genes are TRBV11-2 and TRBJ1-2; D unresolved. Trimming stripped 5 bases from V and 3 bases from J, with 10 bases between. From germline, CDR1 is SGHAT and CDR2 FQNNGV. This CDR3 is built from 13 residues. Written as DNA, the CDR3 is TGTGCCAGCAGCACGTATACAGACTATGGCTACACCTTC. Residues: CASSTYTDYGYTF.

CDR3 in DNA: TGTGCCAGCAGTCCCCAAATCGGATACTACAATGAGCAGTTCTTC. This encodes CASSPQIGYYNEQFF. V usage is TRBV6-2 or TRBV6-3 and J usage is TRBJ2-1; D is uncertain. The CDR3 is made up of 15 amino acids. The V gene's germline CDR1 is MNHEY and CDR2 SVGEGT. Trimming pared 5 bases from V and 3 bases from J, leaving 14 bases between.

The rearrangement joins TRBV30 to TRBJ1-5; D gene unclear. CDR3 size: 13 residues. Germline V lookup: CDR1 GTSNPN, CDR2 SVGIG (reference sequence). Trimming cost V 0 bases and J 6 bases, with 9 bases left between them. CDR3 bases: TGTGCCTGGAGTGTGAGGTCCGGTCAGCCCCAGCATTTT. As protein: CAWSVRSGQPQHF.

The chain combines TRBV2 with TRBJ1-2, with 12 bases aligning to TRBD1. The CDR3 is 13 amino acids. Germline V gives CDR1 SNHLY, CDR2 FYNNEI. V dropped 7 bases and J dropped 7; count of bases not matched to a gene: 4. Here the CDR3 reads CASIGTGGAGYTF. The CDR3 DNA sequence: TGTGCCAGCATCGGGACAGGGGGCGCTGGCTACACCTTC.

V and J are TRBV27 and TRBJ1-5; tentative D call: TRBD1 (6 bases). The CDR3 runs to 18 residues. Germline CDR1 is MNHEY and CDR2 is SMNVEV (reference sequence). The V end was cut by 3 bases, the J end by 2 bases, with 20 bases between. The CDR3: CASSFGRPQDSRNQPQHF. CDR3 coding DNA: TGTGCCAGCAGTTTTGGTCGTCCACAGGACAGTCGCAATCAGCCCCAGCATTTT.

The chain recombines TRBV7-2 with TRBJ1-6; 10 bases line up with TRBD1. The V gene end was trimmed by 2 bases and the J gene end by 7 bases; junction bases not matched to a gene: 5. Germline lookup yields CDR1 SGHTA and CDR2 FQGNSA. This CDR3 contains 16 residues. CDR3 residues: CASSLFPGQGNSPLHF. CDR3 nucleotides: TGTGCCAGCAGCTTATTCCCGGGACAGGGGAATTCACCCCTCCACTTT.

The chain is built from TRBV4-3 and TRBJ2-7, with 10 bases aligning to TRBD2. J lost 9 bases, V lost 0 bases, and 11 bases had no gene match. The CDR3 runs 16 residues. Germline lookup yields CDR1 LGHNA and CDR2 YSLEER. CDR3 loop: CASSQEPLAGVVGQYF. In DNA, the CDR3 is TGCGCCAGCAGCCAAGAACCCCTAGCGGGGGTCGTAGGGCAGTACTTC.

The V and J genes are TRBV5-1 and TRBJ2-5, with 14 bases matching TRBD2. The germline V gene encodes CDR1 SGHRS and CDR2 YFSETQ. The CDR3 runs 17 residues. With V trimmed by 4 bases and J by 5 bases, 10 bases remained unmatched. The CDR3 DNA reads as TGCGCCAGCAGCACGGCCGGGACTAGCGGGGGCTGGGAGACCCAGTACTTC. It yields the protein CASSTAGTSGGWETQYF.

This chain uses TRBV3-1 (or the pseudogene TRBV3-2) with TRBJ2-1; 11 bases agree with TRBD2. The CDR3 is 17 amino acids. The V segment lost 4 bases and the J segment 2 bases; nucleotides outside the gene matches: 7. Germline values: CDR1 LGHDT, CDR2 YNNKEL (reference sequence). CDR3 protein: CASSRQGTSGPYNEQFF. The CDR3 region has the DNA TGTGCCAGCAGCCGCCAGGGGACTAGCGGACCCTACAATGAGCAGTTCTTC.

The chain combines TRBV7-9 with TRBJ2-2, with 10 bases fitting TRBD2. The V and J ends lost 5 bases and 4 bases, in that order; junction bases with no gene match: 4. This CDR3 has 15 residues. Germline values: CDR1 SEHNR, CDR2 FQNEAQ (reference sequence). CDR3 sequence (DNA): TGTGCCAGCAGCATACTAGCGGGGAGCACCGGGGAGCTGTTTTTT. Its protein product is CASSILAGSTGELFF.

A word on this clone: One junction end disagrees with the germline gene, perhaps due to a read error. J is TRBJ2-7 and V is TRBV4-1; no clear D. Germline CDR1 reads MGHRA; CDR2 reads YSYEKL. The CDR3 length is 14 residues. This CDR3 is CASSKDLTIYEQYF. The CDR3 DNA reads as TGCGCCAGCAGCAAAGATCTGACCATCTACGAGCAGTACTTC.

The J gene is TRBJ2-1, the V gene TRBV27; 15 bases are shared with TRBD2. The germline V gene encodes CDR1 MNHEY and CDR2 SMNVEV (reference sequence). The CDR3 loop spans 17 amino acids. J lost 7 bases, V lost 2 bases, and 6 bases had no gene match. CDR3 DNA: TGTGCCAGCAGTTTAGGACTAGCGGGAGGGTTTTTGAATGAGCAGTTCTTC. This gives the protein CASSLGLAGGFLNEQFF.

The chain couples TRBV30 to TRBJ2-7, with D possibly being TRBD1 (5 bases). In germline, CDR1 is GTSNPN, CDR2 SVGIG (reference sequence). The CDR3 is made up of 15 amino acids. The V gene lost 1 base and the J gene lost 1 base, with 14 bases spanning the gap. CDR3: CAWSAPSRGSYEQYF. The CDR3, as DNA: TGTGCCTGGAGTGCCCCCTCAAGGGGTTCCTACGAGCAGTACTTC.

This chain connects TRBV5-4 to TRBJ2-3; 7 positions match TRBD2. Germline CDR1 is SGHNT and CDR2 is YYREEE (reference sequence). The CDR3 has 17 residues. V lost 3 bases and J lost 3; bases outside the gene matches: 13. The CDR3 spells CASSSGSGGSSTDTQYF. CDR3 nucleotide sequence: TGTGCCAGCAGCTCCGGGTCGGGCGGGAGCTCGACAGATACGCAGTATTTT. The variable domain in full, completed from reference TRBV5-4 and TRBJ2-3, reads ETGVTQSPTHLIKTRGQQVTLRCSSQSGHNTVSWYQQALGQGPQFIFQYYREEENGRGNFPPRFSGLQFPNYSSELNVNALELDDSALYLCASSSGSGGSSTDTQYFGPGTRLTVL.

This chain uses TRBV11-3 with TRBJ2-2, with D hard to call. The ends were cut back, 5 bases at V and 1 base at J, with 8 bases in the middle. The CDR3 spans 14 residues. The germline V gene encodes CDR1 SGHNT and CDR2 YENEEA. CDR3 region: CASSRILNTGELFF. For the CDR3, the DNA is TGTGCCAGCAGCCGCATCCTGAACACCGGGGAGCTGTTTTTT. Drawing the rest from reference TRBV11-3 and TRBJ2-2, the complete variable domain is EAGVVQSPRYKIIEKKQPVAFWCNPISGHNTLYWYLQNLGQGPELLIRYENEEAVDDSQLPKDRFSAERLKGVDSTLKIQPAELGDSAVYLCASSRILNTGELFFGEGSRLTVL.

The chain couples TRBV2 to TRBJ1-2; D not resolved. V shed 8 bases and J shed 2 bases, with 18 bases lying between them. The germline V gene encodes CDR1 SNHLY and CDR2 FYNNEI. CDR3 size: 15 residues. The CDR3 sequence: CASSGPGVPNYGYTF. The CDR3 DNA reads as TGTGCCAGCTCAGGCCCCGGGGTTCCCAACTATGGCTACACCTTC.

This sequence joins TRBV19 and TRBJ1-2; D is perhaps TRBD1 (5 bases). V lost 3 bases and J 4 bases, leaving 15 bases between the germline ends. The germline CDR1 and CDR2 sequences are LNHDA and SQIVND (reference sequence). CDR3 length equals 15 residues. The CDR3 sequence is CASSMVSGNAYGYTF. The CDR3 coding sequence is TGTGCCAGTAGTATGGTGTCAGGGAATGCCTATGGCTACACCTTC.

This clone has more than one count but fewer than ten. The chain carries TRBV7-6 and TRBJ1-3, with a possible D match to TRBD1 (6 bases). The CDR3 loop spans 17 amino acids. In germline, CDR1 is SGHVS, CDR2 FNYEAQ. Trimming removed 1 base at V and 2 bases at J, with 15 bases between. DNA of the CDR3: TGTGCCAGCAGCTTAGGTGCAAGCAGGGGCACTGGAAACACCATATATTTT. The encoded protein is CASSLGASRGTGNTIYF.

The chain joins TRBV6-5 to TRBJ2-5, with 7 bases aligning to TRBD1. This CDR3 spans 14 amino acids. Trimming cost V 7 bases and J 4 bases; bases outside gene matches: 9. The germline gives CDR1 MNHEY, CDR2 SVGAGI. The CDR3 DNA reads as TGTGCCAGCAAAACAGGGGTTCTCACAGAGACCCAGTACTTC. Translation gives CASKTGVLTETQYF.